Following are 13 T cell receptor beta chains from one sample sequenced in a study of molecular identifiers for immune sequencing clone quantification. Via MiXCR, TCRdb re-called the PCR reads, giving one row per CDR3 protein. The table records about 640,000 distinct CDR3 sequences, roughly 21% of them present only once. Sequenced material: naive CD8+ T cells from blood, with Jurkat cell RNA spiked in. Subset denoted: FACS-sorted CD8+CD4-CCR7+CD45RA+ naive T cells. The source of these receptors is a human donor in good health. Some libraries in this study had Jurkat cell RNA spiked in.

This clonotype has ten or more counts. The V gene is TRBV6-5, the J gene TRBJ2-7; D ambiguous. V gave up 6 bases and J gave up 5 bases, with 20 bases separating them. Germline values: CDR1 MNHEY, CDR2 SVGAGI. The CDR3 contains 15 residues. Here the CDR3 DNA reads TGTGCCAGCAGCCCCCGAGAGGTATTCAGGCACGAGCAGTACTTC. Translating gives CASSPREVFRHEQYF.

A few counts support this clonotype. This chain uses TRBV11-3 with TRBJ2-1; D is tentatively TRBD1 or TRBD2 (6 bases each). The V gene's germline CDR1 is SGHNT and CDR2 YENEEA. The CDR3 runs 13 residues. V dropped 6 bases and J dropped 10 bases, with 16 bases sitting between them. The CDR3 spells CASSVFGGQEQFF. As DNA, the CDR3 is TGTGCCAGCAGTGTTTTCGGGGGCCAGGAGCAGTTCTTC.

This clonotype was found many times. The chain has TRBV30 and TRBJ2-4, with D possibly matching TRBD2 (6 bases). CDR1 is GTSNPN, CDR2 SVGIG, per germline (reference sequence). The CDR3 loop spans 13 amino acids. V lost 2 bases and J 1 base, leaving 6 bases between the germline ends. CDR3 coding DNA: TGTGCCTGGAGTCGGGGGGCCAAAAACATTCAGTACTTC. Residues: CAWSRGAKNIQYF.

This clonotype was seen ten or more times. The chain carries TRBV12-3 or TRBV12-4 and TRBJ2-3; 11 bases are shared with TRBD2. The CDR3 is made up of 16 amino acids. J lost 2 bases, V lost 5 bases, and 6 bases had no gene match. The CDR3 here is CASSHRLAGFTDTQYF. The CDR3 nucleotides read TGTGCCAGCAGTCACCGACTAGCGGGATTCACAGATACGCAGTATTTT.

With respect to this clonotype: No conserved phenylalanine or tryptophan is present at the end of the CDR3, so a read error is the likely explanation. The DNA is left out, because the CDR3 cannot be placed on it with certainty; the CDR3 is given as TCRdb lists it. The chain uses TRBV6-2 or TRBV6-3 and TRBJ2-7; the DNA was not used to check the table's D call, TRBD1. Termini included, the CDR3 measures 13 amino acids. CDR1 MNHEY and CDR2 SVGEGT come from the germline V gene. CDR3 residues: CASSYGDNYERYL.

This clonotype was recorded many times. The rearrangement joins TRBV6-5 to TRBJ2-3; 13 nucleotides agree with TRBD2. The CDR3 extends over 17 amino acids. Germline assignment: CDR1 MNHEY and CDR2 SVGAGI. The trim removed 5 bases at V and 3 bases at J, leaving 8 bases unmatched. Here the CDR3 reads CASSPGLAGVTTDTQYF. In nucleotides, the CDR3 is TGTGCCAGCAGTCCCGGACTAGCGGGAGTAACGACAGATACGCAGTATTTT.

In its sample, this clonotype was seen many times. The chain uses TRBV20-1 and TRBJ2-7; D unresolved. This CDR3 is built from 15 residues. Trimming took 3 bases from V and 0 from J, leaving 15 bases between them. CDR1 is DFQATT, CDR2 SNEGSKA, per germline (reference sequence). The CDR3 sequence: CSARPAEALSYEQYF. CDR3 nucleotide sequence: TGCAGTGCTAGGCCCGCCGAGGCACTCTCCTACGAGCAGTACTTC.

This clonotype appeared a few times. V usage is TRBV29-1 and J usage is TRBJ2-1, with unresolved D. The germline V gene has CDR1 SQVTM and CDR2 ANQGSEA. This CDR3 has 13 residues. V lost 6 bases, J lost 4 bases, and 13 bases lay in between. For the CDR3, the DNA is TGCAGCGTGACGGTGTCAACTTACAATGAGCAGTTCTTC. It yields the protein CSVTVSTYNEQFF.

This clonotype was seen ten or more times. The rearrangement uses TRBV27 and TRBJ2-2, with 7 bases that match TRBD1. Losses at the gene ends were 1 base for V and 4 bases for J; bases not matched to a gene: 0. The CDR3 extends over 14 amino acids. Germline V CDR1 and CDR2: MNHEY, SMNVEV (reference sequence). Here the CDR3 DNA reads TGTGCCAGCAGTTTATGGGACAGCACCGGGGAGCTGTTTTTT. It codes for CASSLWDSTGELFF.

This clonotype was seen repeatedly, ten times or more. The chain combines TRBV5-5 with TRBJ2-7; D is undetermined. CDR3 length: 14 residues. Germline CDR1 is SGHKS and CDR2 is YYEKEE (reference sequence). V dropped 4 bases and J dropped 3 bases, with 14 bases sitting between them. DNA for the CDR3: TGTGCCAGCAGCACATCATGGGGTGACTACGAGCAGTACTTC. Translation: CASSTSWGDYEQYF.

This clonotype came up a few times. The V and J genes are TRBV6-5 and TRBJ1-1; a possible D gene is TRBD1 (6 bases). The CDR3 loop spans 16 amino acids. Germline values: CDR1 MNHEY, CDR2 SVGAGI. V was shortened by 7 bases and J by 0 bases, with 18 bases between the two germline ends. The CDR3 DNA is TGTGCCAGCAACCCGGGGGGGGGGGCGATGAACACTGAAGCTTTCTTT. It specifies CASNPGGGAMNTEAFF.

The CDR3 region has the DNA TGTGCCAGTAGTATAGGGGGACTGTACGAGCAGTACTTC. This sequence encodes CASSIGGLYEQYF. The chain has TRBV19 and TRBJ2-7; the D gene is possibly TRBD2 (6 bases). Looked up from germline, CDR1 is LNHDA and CDR2 is SQIVND (reference sequence). V dropped 1 base and J dropped 4 bases, with 8 bases sitting between them. The length of the CDR3 is 13 residues.

This clonotype was seen at least ten times. This chain connects TRBV30 to TRBJ2-3; D remains unclear. The germline V gene encodes CDR1 GTSNPN and CDR2 SVGIG (reference sequence). The V end lost 0 bases, the J end lost 4 bases, and 5 bases lay between the germline ends. This CDR3 region has 12 residues. The CDR3 sequence: CAWSVVADTQYF. The CDR3 DNA reads as TGTGCCTGGAGTGTGGTGGCAGATACGCAGTATTTT.